The next 9 T cell receptor beta chains were all read from a single sample in a study of blood T cell repertoires in COVID-19. Libraries were prepared by immunoSEQ multiplex PCR; TCRdb keeps only in-frame clonotypes and omits some of them. The table includes about 190,000 clones, roughly 80% detected once. The source material was peripheral blood. These TCRs come from a woman between 50 and 59 years old with acute or convalescent COVID-19.

The DNA of the CDR3 is TGTGCCAGCAGCGTAGAGGGACAGGGGGGATCAGATACGCAGTATTTT. Its protein product is CASSVEGQGGSDTQYF. The chain is built from TRBV9 and TRBJ2-3; 11 bases map to TRBD1. The CDR3 is 16 amino acids. V gave up 0 bases and J gave up 4 bases; unmatched junction bases: 4. Looked up from germline, CDR1 is SGDLS and CDR2 is YYNGEE.

This clone was counted between two and nine times. The genes are TRBV5-1 and TRBJ1-6; D gene ambiguous. CDR1 and CDR2 from the germline V gene are SGHRS and YFSETQ. V was shortened by 4 bases and J by 9 bases, with 14 bases between the two germline ends. This CDR3 is 14 amino acids long. CDR3 protein: CASSPDVGSSPLHF. The CDR3 region has the DNA TGCGCCAGCAGCCCCGACGTCGGGTCTTCACCCCTCCACTTT. Based on the CDR3 plus reference TRBV5-1 and TRBJ1-6, the full variable domain is KAGVTQTPRYLIKTRGQQVTLSCSPISGHRSVSWYQQTPGQGLQFLFEYFSETQRNKGNFPGRFSGRQFSNSRSEMNVSTLELGDSALYLCASSPDVGSSPLHFGNGTRLTVT.

The rearrangement joins TRBV7-2 to TRBJ2-7, with D maybe TRBD1 (6 bases). The CDR3 has 15 amino acids. Trimming cost V 1 base and J 2 bases, with 12 bases left between them. Germline values: CDR1 SGHTA, CDR2 FQGNSA. The CDR3 here is CASSLDRVMTYEQYF. The CDR3, as DNA: TGTGCCAGCAGCTTAGACAGGGTGATGACCTACGAGCAGTACTTC.

The CDR3 nucleotides are TGTGCCAGCAGCGCCCGAGACAGGAACTCTGGAAACACCATATATTTT. As protein: CASSARDRNSGNTIYF. V is TRBV5-4 and J is TRBJ1-3; TRBD1 is a possible D gene (6 bases). The ends were cut back, 4 bases at V and 0 bases at J, with 14 bases in the middle. CDR1 and CDR2 from the germline V gene are SGHNT and YYREEE (reference sequence). This CDR3 is built from 16 residues. Filled out from reference TRBV5-4 and TRBJ1-3, the complete variable domain reads ETGVTQSPTHLIKTRGQQVTLRCSSQSGHNTVSWYQQALGQGPQFIFQYYREEENGRGNFPPRFSGLQFPNYSSELNVNALELDDSALYLCASSARDRNSGNTIYFGEGSWLTVV.

This clone was counted between two and nine times. This chain connects TRBV5-1 to TRBJ1-2; a weak D match, TRBD1 (5 bases). Trimming removed 5 bases from V and 4 bases from J, with 15 bases in between. CDR3 length equals 14 residues. Looked up from germline, CDR1 is SGHRS and CDR2 is YFSETQ. The CDR3 loop reads CASSLSLGAYGYTF. The CDR3 DNA is TGCGCCAGCAGTCTAAGTTTAGGGGCCTATGGCTACACCTTC. The full variable domain, rest sourced from reference TRBV5-1 and TRBJ1-2, is KAGVTQTPRYLIKTRGQQVTLSCSPISGHRSVSWYQQTPGQGLQFLFEYFSETQRNKGNFPGRFSGRQFSNSRSEMNVSTLELGDSALYLCASSLSLGAYGYTFGSGTRLTVV.

This sequence joins TRBV12-3 or TRBV12-4 and TRBJ1-2, with TRBD1 matching 8 bases. V lost 8 bases to trimming and J lost 7 bases; unmatched junction nucleotides: 9. This CDR3 contains 13 residues. The chain's CDR3 is CASRGQGLGGYTF. CDR3 DNA: TGTGCCAGCCGCGGACAGGGTTTGGGTGGCTACACCTTC.

The table lists this clone with a count of one. CDR3 nucleotide sequence: TGTGCCAGCAGTAGGGGCCAGCGGGGCTACAATGAGCAGTTCTTC. It translates to CASSRGQRGYNEQFF. V usage is TRBV6-5 and J usage is TRBJ2-1, with 7 bases identical to TRBD2. Germline loops: CDR1 MNHEY, CDR2 SVGAGI. The trim removed 5 bases at V and 3 bases at J, leaving 7 bases unmatched. The CDR3 contains 15 residues.

The gene calls are TRBV7-9 and TRBJ1-2, with D tentatively TRBD1 (5 bases). This CDR3 spans 12 amino acids. Trimming removed 5 bases at V and 2 bases at J, with 6 bases between. CDR1 and CDR2 (germline): SEHNR, FQNEAQ (reference sequence). The CDR3 spells CASSGANYGYTF. The CDR3, as DNA: TGTGCCAGCAGCGGGGCCAACTATGGCTACACCTTC.

The CDR3 DNA follows: TGTGCCAGCAGCGTCACACCATCCAATTCACCCCTCCACTTT. Translated, it gives CASSVTPSNSPLHF. The rearrangement uses TRBV9 and TRBJ1-6; D uncertain. CDR1 is SGDLS, CDR2 YYNGEE, per germline. The V and J ends lost 2 bases and 7 bases respectively, with 10 bases between them. The CDR3 length is 14 residues.